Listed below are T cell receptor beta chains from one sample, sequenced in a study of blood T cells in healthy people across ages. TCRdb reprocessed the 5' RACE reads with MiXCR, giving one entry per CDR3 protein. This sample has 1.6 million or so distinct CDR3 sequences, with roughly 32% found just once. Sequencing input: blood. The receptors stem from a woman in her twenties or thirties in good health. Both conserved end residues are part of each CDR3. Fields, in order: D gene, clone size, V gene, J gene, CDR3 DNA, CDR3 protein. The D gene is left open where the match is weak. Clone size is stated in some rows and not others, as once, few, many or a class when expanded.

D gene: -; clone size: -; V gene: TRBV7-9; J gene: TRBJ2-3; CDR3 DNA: TGTGCCAGCAGCTCAAGCTTGACCTACAGGCGACGCACAGATACGCAGTATTTT; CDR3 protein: CASSSSLTYRRRTDTQYF
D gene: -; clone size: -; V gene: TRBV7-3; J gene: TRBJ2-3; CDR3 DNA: TGTGCCAGCAGCTCAAGACCCGGAGGCACAGATACGCAGTATTTT; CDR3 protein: CASSSRPGGTDTQYF
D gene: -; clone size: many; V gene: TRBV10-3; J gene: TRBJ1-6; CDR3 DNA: TGTGCCACCGCAGGGGCGGAAGGCTCACCCCTCCACTTT; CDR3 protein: CATAGAEGSPLHF
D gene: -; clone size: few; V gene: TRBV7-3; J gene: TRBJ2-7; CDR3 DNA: TGTGCCAGCAGCTTAACCTCCCCCGGCGAGCAGTACTTC; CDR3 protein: CASSLTSPGEQYF
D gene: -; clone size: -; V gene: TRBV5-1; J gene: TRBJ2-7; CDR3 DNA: TGCGCCAGCAGCTCTTACCACGAGCAGTACTTC; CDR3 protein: CASSSYHEQYF
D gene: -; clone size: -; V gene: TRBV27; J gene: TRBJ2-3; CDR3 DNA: TGTGCCAGCAGTTTTGCGGTTAGCACAGAGACGCAGTATTTT; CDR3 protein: CASSFAVSTETQYF
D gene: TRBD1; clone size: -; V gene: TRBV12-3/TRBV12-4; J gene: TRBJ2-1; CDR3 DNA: TGTGCCAGCAGACGCGGACAGGCCTATTACAATGAGCAGTTCTTC; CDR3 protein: CASRRGQAYYNEQFF
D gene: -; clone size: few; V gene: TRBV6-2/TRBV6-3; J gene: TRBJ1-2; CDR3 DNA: TGTGCCATAGGGACTACCTTTTATGGCTACACCTTC; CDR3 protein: CAIGTTFYGYTF
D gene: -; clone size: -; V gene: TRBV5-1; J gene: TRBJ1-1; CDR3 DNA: TGCGCCGGCAGCTTGGAAAGGGGGTGGAACACTGAAGCTTTCTTT; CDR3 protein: CAGSLERGWNTEAFF
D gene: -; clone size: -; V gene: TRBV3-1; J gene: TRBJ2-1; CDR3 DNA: TGTGCCAGCAGCCAAGTTGCGGGAAGCTCCTACAATGAGCAGTTCTTC; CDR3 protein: CASSQVAGSSYNEQFF
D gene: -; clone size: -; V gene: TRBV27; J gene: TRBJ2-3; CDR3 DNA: TGTGCCAGCAGCTTATCAGGGAAGAGCACAGATACGCAGTATTTT; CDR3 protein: CASSLSGKSTDTQYF
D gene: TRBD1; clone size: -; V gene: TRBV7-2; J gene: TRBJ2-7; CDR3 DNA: TGTGCCAGCAGCTGGTCCGGGACAGACTACGAGCAGTACTTC; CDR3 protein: CASSWSGTDYEQYF
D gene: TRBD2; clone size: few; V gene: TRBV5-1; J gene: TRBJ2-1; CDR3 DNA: TGCGCCAGCAGCCCCGGGACTATTATTTATGAGCAGTTCTTC; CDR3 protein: CASSPGTIIYEQFF
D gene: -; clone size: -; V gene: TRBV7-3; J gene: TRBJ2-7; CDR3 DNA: TGTGCCAGCAGCTTAAACGGCGGGACGCCGAGGGACGAGCAGTACTTC; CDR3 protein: CASSLNGGTPRDEQYF